Listed here is a single T cell receptor (beta chain). The data belong to a study of blood T cell repertoires in COVID-19. TCRdb's copy holds only in-frame clones and misses some; the assay was immunoSEQ multiplex PCR. The data show under 300,000 clones, over 65% seen once. The sequenced sample was peripheral blood. The receptor was derived from a woman of 80 years or more with acute or convalescent COVID-19.

The CDR3 loop reads CASNNRGYSTDTQYF. CDR3 sequence (DNA): TGTGCCAGCAATAACAGGGGGTATAGCACAGATACGCAGTATTTT. The J gene is TRBJ2-3, the V gene TRBV27, with 8 bases fitting TRBD1. Germline CDR1 reads MNHEY; CDR2 reads SMNVEV (reference sequence). The CDR3 is 15 amino acids. The V gene end was trimmed by 7 bases and the J gene end by 0 bases; junction bases not matched to a gene: 6.